The 29 T cell receptor beta chains below were found in one sample sequenced in a study of blood T cell repertoires in COVID-19. Sequenced by immunoSEQ multiplex PCR; TCRdb stores in-frame clones only, minus some. In the table there are some 250,000 clones, 70% to 90% of which are singletons. The sequenced sample consisted of PBMCs or T cells enriched from blood (not recorded which). These TCRs come from a woman aged 50 to 60 who had recovered from COVID-19.

V is TRBV7-8 and J is TRBJ2-7, with D perhaps matching TRBD2 (6 bases). The CDR3 sequence is 15 residues long. Germline loops: CDR1 SGHVS, CDR2 FQNEAQ. V was cut by 1 base and J by 5 bases, with 15 bases left in between. CDR3 amino acids: CASSLGQAGGNEQYF. CDR3 sequence (DNA): TGTGCCAGCAGCTTAGGGCAGGCCGGCGGGAACGAGCAGTACTTC. Full variable domain (outside the CDR3, taken from reference TRBV7-8 and TRBJ2-7): GAGVSQSPRYKVAKRGQDVALRCDPISGHVSLFWYQQALGQGPEFLTYFQNEAQLDKSGLPSDRFFAERPEGSVSTLKIQRTQQEDSAVYLCASSLGQAGGNEQYFGPGTRLTVT.

The chain has TRBV7-8 and TRBJ2-6, with D perhaps TRBD2 (6 bases). The germline CDR1 and CDR2 sequences are SGHVS and FQNEAQ. Between the trimmed V and J ends, which lost 2 bases and 3 bases, there was a span of 17 bases. This CDR3 is built from 18 residues. The CDR3 nucleotides read TGTGCCAGCAGCTTATTGGGCCGGAGGGCAGTTGGGGCCAACGTCCTGACTTTC. Protein: CASSLLGRRAVGANVLTF. Variable domain in full (rest from reference TRBV7-8 and TRBJ2-6): GAGVSQSPRYKVAKRGQDVALRCDPISGHVSLFWYQQALGQGPEFLTYFQNEAQLDKSGLPSDRFFAERPEGSVSTLKIQRTQQEDSAVYLCASSLLGRRAVGANVLTFGAGSRLTVL.

V is TRBV25-1 and J is TRBJ1-6, with a possible D match to TRBD1 (6 bases). CDR1 MGHDK and CDR2 SYGVNS come from the germline V gene. This CDR3 is 12 amino acids long. Deletions cut 6 bases from V and 9 bases from J, with 9 bases between. This CDR3 is CASRTGTSPLHF. The CDR3, as DNA: TGTGCCAGCAGAACAGGGACTTCACCCCTCCACTTT.

The sample holds a few counts of this clone. V and J are TRBV6-4 and TRBJ2-2; weak D call: TRBD2 (5 bases). V was clipped by 3 bases and J by 7 bases, with 15 bases between them. The CDR3 is 15 residues long. Per the germline V gene, CDR1 is MRHNA and CDR2 is SNTAGT. CDR3 DNA sequence: TGTGCCAGCAGTGAGGTCGGGATAGTCAGCGGGGAGCTGTTTTTT. Translating it yields CASSEVGIVSGELFF.

The chain links TRBV28 to TRBJ2-7; TRBD2 agrees at 15 bases. CDR3 length: 17 residues. With 5 bases clipped from V and 6 bases from J, the junction kept 11 bases outside the gene matches. Germline V gene data show CDR1 as MDHEN and CDR2 as SYDVKM. CDR3 sequence reads: CASSTSGTSGRWGEQYF. CDR3 DNA sequence: TGTGCCAGCAGTACGTCCGGGACTAGCGGGAGGTGGGGCGAGCAGTACTTC.

The rearrangement links TRBV19 to TRBJ1-5, with 7 bases fitting TRBD1. The CDR3 runs to 16 residues. The J segment lost 5 bases and the V segment lost 0 bases, leaving 7 bases of the junction unmatched. Germline CDR1 and CDR2: LNHDA and SQIVND (reference sequence). In DNA, the CDR3 is TGTGCCAGTAGTATAGATATCAGGGGGACTTATCAGCCCCAGCATTTT. It yields the protein CASSIDIRGTYQPQHF.

The chain recombines TRBV19 with TRBJ2-7; D might be TRBD1 (6 bases). The germline V gene has CDR1 LNHDA and CDR2 SQIVND (reference sequence). This CDR3 is 15 amino acids long. V shed 5 bases and J shed 2 bases, with 16 bases lying between them. Here the CDR3 reads CASSPVGTRTYEQYF. The CDR3 DNA follows: TGTGCCAGTAGTCCCGTGGGGACACGGACCTACGAGCAGTACTTC.

The chain recombines TRBV27 with TRBJ2-1, with D perhaps TRBD2 (5 bases). The germline V and J ends were trimmed by 3 bases and 9 bases, with 12 bases remaining between them. This CDR3 is built from 13 residues. The V gene's germline CDR1 is MNHEY and CDR2 SMNVEV (reference sequence). The CDR3 DNA reads as TGTGCCAGCAGTTTCTCGGACGGGATTGAGCAGTTCTTC. Translated: CASSFSDGIEQFF.

This chain connects TRBV28 to TRBJ1-2; D is perhaps TRBD1 (5 bases). Trimming pared 5 bases from V and 4 bases from J, leaving 20 bases between. The V gene's germline CDR1 is MDHEN and CDR2 SYDVKM. The CDR3 is made up of 16 amino acids. The CDR3 coding sequence is TGTGCCAGCAGTCCTACGACAGCCTACTTCAGCTATGGCTACACCTTC. Protein sequence: CASSPTTAYFSYGYTF.

As for this clone: The same CDR3 arises from other DNA sequences in this sample as well. V usage is TRBV9 and J usage is TRBJ1-4, with TRBD1 matching 7 bases. This CDR3 spans 14 amino acids. Trimming removed 0 bases from V and 4 bases from J; junction bases left unmatched: 0. The V gene's germline CDR1 is SGDLS and CDR2 YYNGEE. CDR3 DNA: TGTGCCAGCAGCGTAGACAGGGGTAATGAAAAACTGTTTTTT. It specifies CASSVDRGNEKLFF.

The CDR3 DNA reads TGTGCCTGGAGCGCTAAGAGGGGGCAAGAGACCCAGTACTTC. Translated: CAWSAKRGQETQYF. V gene TRBV30 combines with J gene TRBJ2-5; D is possibly TRBD1 (6 bases). The CDR3 is made up of 14 amino acids. The germline V gene encodes CDR1 GTSNPN and CDR2 SVGIG (reference sequence). The V end was cut by 3 bases, the J end by 2 bases, with 13 bases between.

The chain joins TRBV29-1 to TRBJ1-1; TRBD1 matches at 8 bases. This CDR3 spans 12 amino acids. Germline assignment: CDR1 SQVTM and CDR2 ANQGSEA. V lost 4 bases, J lost 5 bases, and 3 bases stayed unmatched. CDR3 nucleotides: TGCAGCGTTGGGACAGGGACAACTGAAGCTTTCTTT. Translation: CSVGTGTTEAFF.

The chain uses TRBV7-8 and TRBJ1-5; 7 positions match TRBD1. The length of the CDR3 is 16 residues. The J segment lost 1 base and the V segment lost 0 bases, leaving 3 bases of the junction unmatched. Germline V lookup: CDR1 SGHVS, CDR2 FQNEAQ. CDR3 DNA sequence: TGTGCCAGCAGCTTAGCGCAGGGGGAGAGCAATCAGCCCCAGCATTTT. Protein: CASSLAQGESNQPQHF.

The chain carries TRBV7-8 and TRBJ1-5, with TRBD1 matching 7 bases. V lost 3 bases and J lost 5; bases outside the gene matches: 4. The CDR3 sequence is 14 residues long. The V gene's germline CDR1 is SGHVS and CDR2 FQNEAQ. CDR3 loop: CASSFGTADQPQHF. DNA for the CDR3: TGTGCCAGCAGCTTCGGGACAGCGGATCAGCCCCAGCATTTT.

This chain uses TRBV10-3 with TRBJ1-6; 7 positions match TRBD1. Germline-derived CDR1 and CDR2 are ENHRY and SYGVKD. The V and J ends lost 7 bases and 7 bases, in that order; junction bases with no gene match: 4. This CDR3 region has 13 residues. The CDR3 loop is CAITRDRNSPLHF. The CDR3 DNA reads as TGTGCCATCACCCGGGACAGAAATTCACCCCTCCACTTT.

V usage is TRBV7-8 and J usage is TRBJ1-1; 10 bases agree with TRBD1. The CDR3 covers 17 residues. The V gene's germline CDR1 is SGHVS and CDR2 FQNEAQ. The junction had 9 bases not matched to a gene; V was cut back by 2 bases and J by 3 bases. CDR3 protein: CASSLPPTGGDDTEAFF. DNA of the CDR3: TGTGCCAGCAGCTTACCCCCGACAGGGGGCGATGACACTGAAGCTTTCTTT.

V gene TRBV27 combines with J gene TRBJ1-6; 10 bases are a match to TRBD1. With V trimmed by 2 bases and J by 17 bases, 12 bases remained unmatched. Germline CDR1 and CDR2: MNHEY and SMNVEV (reference sequence). The CDR3 loop spans 15 amino acids. The CDR3 DNA reads as TGTGCCAGCAGTTTAGGCCCGCGACAGGGGGCGAGAGTCCACTTT. It translates to CASSLGPRQGARVHF.

The chain has TRBV6-5 and TRBJ2-3; weak D call: TRBD2 (6 bases). The V end was cut by 2 bases, the J end by 0 bases, with 12 bases between. CDR1 and CDR2 (germline): MNHEY, SVGAGI. The CDR3 spans 16 residues. This chain's CDR3 is CASSYRGRTSTDTQYF. In nucleotides, the CDR3 is TGTGCCAGCAGTTACCGGGGGAGGACTAGCACAGATACGCAGTATTTT.

The gene calls are TRBV10-1 and TRBJ2-1; TRBD2 agrees at 10 bases. Germline lookup yields CDR1 WNHNN and CDR2 SYGVQD (reference sequence). The CDR3 consists of 17 residues. V trimming: 0 bases; J trimming: 6 bases; junction bases outside the gene matches: 8. CDR3 nucleotide sequence: TGCGCCAGCAGTGAGTCGAGGACTAGCGGACCGACCAATGAGCAGTTCTTC. This gives the protein CASSESRTSGPTNEQFF.

This clone was seen just once. This sequence joins TRBV5-6 and TRBJ1-5; 7 bases agree with TRBD1. CDR3 length: 17 amino acids. Germline trimming cut 4 bases from V and 0 bases from J; bases unmatched to any gene: 10. Germline assignment: CDR1 SGHDT and CDR2 YYEEEE. Here the CDR3 DNA reads TGTGCCAGCAGCCCGCTGGCAGGGGGTAATAGCAATCAGCCCCAGCATTTT. Its protein product is CASSPLAGGNSNQPQHF.

The J gene is TRBJ2-1, the V gene TRBV9; TRBD2 agrees at 10 bases. Looked up from germline, CDR1 is SGDLS and CDR2 is YYNGEE. V shed 0 bases, J shed 7 bases, and the junction held 7 bases outside the gene matches. This CDR3 region has 16 residues. CDR3 in amino acids: CASSVVPSGGLNEQFF. CDR3 nucleotide sequence: TGTGCCAGCAGCGTAGTGCCTAGCGGGGGATTAAATGAGCAGTTCTTC. The full variable domain, with the rest looked up from reference TRBV9 and TRBJ2-1, is DSGVTQTPKHLITATGQRVTLRCSPRSGDLSVYWYQQSLDQGLQFLIQYYNGEERAKGNILERFSAQQFPDLHSELNLSSLELGDSALYFCASSVVPSGGLNEQFFGPGTRLTVL.

This chain connects TRBV28 to TRBJ1-1, with no clear D. The CDR3 runs to 16 residues. With 4 bases removed from V and 0 bases from J, the gap between germline ends came to 15 bases. Per germline, CDR1 MDHEN and CDR2 SYDVKM. CDR3: CASSWGGTLMNTEAFF. The CDR3 DNA reads as TGTGCCAGCAGTTGGGGAGGAACCTTAATGAACACTGAAGCTTTCTTT.

The chain combines TRBV5-1 with TRBJ1-1, with D unresolved. CDR1 and CDR2 from the germline V gene are SGHRS and YFSETQ. V lost 2 bases, J lost 9 bases, and 17 bases lay in between. The CDR3 contains 14 residues. CDR3 coding DNA: TGCGCCAGCAGCTTCCTGGACCGCGGAGGCCAAGCTTTCTTT. Translation gives CASSFLDRGGQAFF. Together with reference TRBV5-1 and TRBJ1-1, the CDR3 gives the full variable domain: KAGVTQTPRYLIKTRGQQVTLSCSPISGHRSVSWYQQTPGQGLQFLFEYFSETQRNKGNFPGRFSGRQFSNSRSEMNVSTLELGDSALYLCASSFLDRGGQAFFGQGTRLTVV.

The CDR3 bases are TGTGCCAGCAGTCTTTGGGAGGGTACAGATACGCAGTATTTT. This codes for CASSLWEGTDTQYF. This chain uses TRBV7-2 with TRBJ2-3; 7 bases are shared with TRBD2. Germline assignment: CDR1 SGHTA and CDR2 FQGNSA. The ends lost 6 bases at V and 3 bases at J; junction bases unmatched: 6. The CDR3 has 14 residues.

The chain is built from TRBV18 and TRBJ2-7; no definite D call. Per the germline V gene, CDR1 is KGHSH and CDR2 is LQKENI. The CDR3 is 12 residues long. Trimming stripped 3 bases from V and 3 bases from J, with 6 bases between. The CDR3 DNA follows: TGTGCCAGCTCACCGCAGAACTACGAGCAGTACTTC. As protein: CASSPQNYEQYF.

The chain recombines TRBV6-1 with TRBJ2-7; 8 bases are shared with TRBD2. J gave up 0 bases and V 2 bases, and 3 bases lay outside the gene matches. CDR3 length: 15 amino acids. The germline CDR1 and CDR2 sequences are MNHNS and SASEGT. Here the CDR3 DNA reads TGTGCCAGCAGTGAAACTAGCGGAGGCTCCTACGAGCAGTACTTC. Its protein is CASSETSGGSYEQYF.

The CDR3 spells CASSLQGVGEKLFF. CDR3 coding DNA: TGTGCCAGCAGCTTACAGGGTGTGGGCGAAAAACTGTTTTTT. The V gene is TRBV5-5, the J gene TRBJ1-4; D is possibly TRBD1 (6 bases). Germline lookup yields CDR1 SGHKS and CDR2 YYEKEE (reference sequence). V was pared by 2 bases and J by 8 bases, with 13 bases between. This CDR3 is 14 amino acids long.

The chain is built from TRBV18 and TRBJ1-3; 7 bases match TRBD1. The CDR3 is made up of 14 amino acids. The V gene's germline CDR1 is KGHSH and CDR2 LQKENI. The trim removed 4 bases at V and 4 bases at J, leaving 4 bases unmatched. As DNA, the CDR3 is TGTGCCAGCTCACTCAACAGGGGAGGAAACACCATATATTTT. It yields the protein CASSLNRGGNTIYF.

The chain couples TRBV10-1 to TRBJ2-1; 10 nucleotides line up with TRBD2. V trimming: 6 bases; J trimming: 5 bases; junction bases outside the gene matches: 4. The CDR3 has 14 amino acids. CDR1 and CDR2 from the germline V gene are WNHNN and SYGVQD (reference sequence). The CDR3 coding sequence is TGCGCCAGCAGCCTAGCGGGAGAGCACAATGAGCAGTTCTTC. Translation: CASSLAGEHNEQFF.